This T cell receptor beta chain was documented in a study of T cells in Graves' hyperthyroidism and ophthalmopathy. In the study overall: Peripheral blood samples were taken at initial diagnosis, prior to any treatment.

For Graves' hyperthyroidism to be stable, ophthalmopathy could not progress within 18 months. Hyperthyroidism was newly diagnosed in patients aged 18 to 65 (duration under 2 months). RNA transcripts were the template for amplifying TCR beta CDR3 regions. Carried out on the TCR CDR3, a first-round RT-PCR used the HTBI primer set. In TCRdb, the multiplex PCR reads were re-called with MiXCR into one record per CDR3 protein. The table includes about 520,000 distinct CDR3 sequences, under 25% detected once. Germline V gives CDR1 MDHEN, CDR2 SYDVKM. The ends were cut back, 1 base at V and 9 bases at J, with 13 bases in the middle. There are 14 residues in the CDR3. Many counts were recorded for this clonotype.

This clonotype was obtained from a man between 18 and 35 years old with Graves' hyperthyroidism. The specimen sequenced was blood. The rearrangement joins TRBV28 to TRBJ1-5; D unresolved. CDR3 region: CASSLLRIIVPQHF. The CDR3 nucleotides read TGTGCCAGCAGTTTATTGAGGATAATCGTGCCCCAGCATTTT.